Listed here are 13 T cell receptor beta chains from one sample, sequenced in a study of regulatory T cells in long-lasting Graves disease (dated by TCRdb to the early 2020s). Receptor libraries were prepared by multiplex PCR. Sequencing was performed on an Illumina HiSeq 4000. CDR3 regions were amplified by Arm-PCR with iRepertoire HTBI primers to construct TCR beta libraries. The raw public reads went through TCRdb reprocessing: fastp at Q25, MiXCR clone calling, in-frame beta chains kept. CDR3 protein duplicates are merged, each entry listing the most common genes and DNA. The sample contains 300,000 to 350,000 distinct CDR3 sequences, roughly a fifth of them found a single time. The ten largest clones add up to roughly 27% of the sample. In light of the paper, this sample's time point label describes: persistent/refractory GD, antithyroid drugs over 5 years with positive TRAb. RNA was extracted from PBMCs in TRIzol for both TCR sequencing and RNA sequencing.

This specimen was peripheral blood mononuclear cells (PBMCs), taken when the disease was refractory, from a patient treated with antithyroid drugs. All receptors derive from a female donor with Graves disease.

This clonotype was recorded many times. The chain joins TRBV3-1 to TRBJ1-2; perhaps TRBD1 as D (5 bases). This CDR3 contains 15 residues. From germline, CDR1 is LGHDT and CDR2 YNNKEL (reference sequence). V was pared by 4 bases and J by 4 bases, with 16 bases between. The CDR3 protein is CASSPPAGGGYGYTF. As DNA, the CDR3 is TGTGCCAGCAGCCCCCCCGCGGGGGGTGGCTATGGCTACACCTTC.

This clonotype was picked up one time. A much bigger clone sits one base away, suggesting this may be a read error. The missing conserved phenylalanine or tryptophan at the end of this CDR3 makes a read error likely. The chain combines TRBV5-1 with TRBJ2-2; TRBD1 matches at 8 bases. With 4 bases clipped from V and 3 bases from J, the junction kept 8 bases outside the gene matches. The germline V gene has CDR1 SGHRS and CDR2 YFSETQ. CDR3 length: 16 amino acids. The CDR3 sequence: CASSARQGLDTGELFS. The DNA for the CDR3 is TGCGCCAGCAGCGCCCGACAGGGGTTGGACACCGGGGAGCTGTTTTCT.

Comments on this clonotype: One junction end does not reproduce the germline sequence, and a read error may be involved. The rearrangement joins TRBV19 to TRBJ2-4; tentatively, D is TRBD2 (5 bases). The CDR3 has 16 residues. The germline CDR1 and CDR2 sequences are LNHDA and SQIVND (reference sequence). Here the CDR3 reads CACSSRGADPRNIQYF. The CDR3 bases are TGTGCCTGTAGTTCCCGGGGAGCGGACCCGAGGAACATTCAGTACTTC.

The V gene is TRBV4-3, the J gene TRBJ1-4; D not certain. Germline V gene lookup returns CDR1 LGHNA and CDR2 YSLEER. This CDR3 contains 16 residues. V was shortened by 2 bases and J by 1 base, with 11 bases between the two germline ends. The CDR3, as DNA: TGCGCCAGCAGCCAACGGCTAGGGAGAACTAATGAAAAACTGTTTTTT. Its translation is CASSQRLGRTNEKLFF.

This clonotype was counted many times. The genes are TRBV15 and TRBJ2-7; 7 bases align to TRBD1. Germline V gives CDR1 LNHNV, CDR2 YYDKDF (reference sequence). V shed 5 bases, J shed 3 bases, and the junction held 10 bases outside the gene matches. The CDR3 covers 15 residues. Here the CDR3 reads CATSPVRGLNYEQYF. The CDR3 coding sequence is TGTGCCACCAGCCCCGTCAGGGGGTTAAACTACGAGCAGTACTTC.

This chain uses TRBV4-3 with TRBJ1-5, with 8 bases lining up with TRBD1. This CDR3 is 16 amino acids long. Germline V gene data show CDR1 as LGHNA and CDR2 as YSLEER. V dropped 0 bases and J dropped 4; count of bases not matched to a gene: 5. CDR3 amino acids: CASSQDTTGENQPQHF. CDR3 nucleotide sequence: TGCGCCAGCAGCCAAGATACGACAGGGGAAAATCAGCCCCAGCATTTT.

CDR3: CATSDWTVETQYF. DNA of the CDR3: TGTGCCACCAGTGATTGGACGGTTGAGACCCAGTACTTC. V and J are TRBV24-1 and TRBJ2-5; D is ambiguous. From germline, CDR1 is KGHDR and CDR2 SFDVKD. The V end was cut by 2 bases, the J end by 5 bases, with 8 bases between. The CDR3 runs 13 residues.

Remarks on this clonotype: Just one base apart from a much larger clone, this may be a read error. V usage is TRBV11-2 and J usage is TRBJ1-1, with D tentatively TRBD1 (6 bases). In germline, CDR1 is SGHAT, CDR2 FQNNGV. Trimming left V 5 bases short and J 0 bases short, with 22 bases between. CDR3 length: 18 amino acids. Here the CDR3 DNA reads TGTGCCAGCAGCCGGACAGACGGGGGGACTAACATGAACACTGAAGCTTTCTTT. As protein: CASSRTDGGTNMNTEAFF.

In this sample, this clonotype is medium-sized. The genes are TRBV6-1 and TRBJ1-2; possible D gene TRBD1, 6 bases. The germline V gene has CDR1 MNHNS and CDR2 SASEGT. V was pared by 6 bases and J by 2 bases, with 19 bases between. The CDR3 length is 16 residues. The CDR3 DNA sequence: TGTGCCAGCAGACCACCTCACAGGGTTAAGAACTATGGCTACACCTTC. Translated: CASRPPHRVKNYGYTF.

This sequence joins TRBV4-3 and TRBJ1-1, with TRBD1 matching 8 bases. CDR1 and CDR2 (germline): LGHNA, YSLEER. V dropped 1 base and J dropped 1; count of bases not matched to a gene: 2. The CDR3 runs to 15 residues. For the CDR3, the DNA is TGCGCCAGCAGCCAAGCCGGGACAGGGAACACTGAAGCTTTCTTT. It codes for CASSQAGTGNTEAFF.

The chain carries TRBV6-1 and TRBJ1-4, with 7 bases that match TRBD1. This CDR3 spans 16 amino acids. J gave up 2 bases and V 8 bases, and 11 bases lay outside the gene matches. Germline V CDR1 and CDR2: MNHNS, SASEGT. Here the CDR3 reads CASLGTVRVTNEKLFF. CDR3 nucleotide sequence: TGTGCCAGCCTTGGGACAGTGAGAGTTACTAATGAAAAACTGTTTTTT.

This clonotype was seen at least ten times. This rearrangement joins TRBV11-3 to TRBJ2-7; perhaps TRBD1 as D (6 bases). This CDR3 spans 12 amino acids. In germline, CDR1 is SGHNT, CDR2 YENEEA. Trimming removed 4 bases from V and 6 bases from J, with 10 bases in between. The CDR3 DNA reads TGTGCCAGCAGCTCGGGACACGGCGAGCAGTACTTC. Its translation is CASSSGHGEQYF.

This sequence joins TRBV4-2 and TRBJ1-5; 12 bases agree with TRBD1. The CDR3 covers 16 residues. V gave up 1 base and J gave up 6 bases; unmatched junction bases: 4. Germline CDR1 and CDR2: LGHNA and YNFKEQ. The chain's CDR3 is CASSQVGTGGFQPQHF. The CDR3 DNA follows: TGTGCCAGCAGCCAAGTCGGGACAGGGGGCTTTCAGCCCCAGCATTTT.